This T cell receptor (beta chain) was recovered during a study of cytomegalovirus exposure and HLA in healthy donors. Regarding the study as a whole: Most of the TCR beta V segments (in an earlier analysis) were productive either about 90% or about 30% of the time.

The CDR3 spans 18 residues. V dropped 0 bases and J dropped 0 bases, with 17 bases sitting between them. CDR1 is LNHDA and CDR2 is SQIVND in the germline V gene (reference sequence). Everyone who donated was a healthy bone marrow donor. Researchers ran the PCR with 60 Vbeta and 13 Jbeta primers. The assay was immunoSEQ multiplex PCR, and TCRdb's table has in-frame clones only and misses some. The sample carries fewer than 200,000 clones, roughly 79% recorded once. Regarding this clone: Its matching antigen is unknown.

This sequence originates from a male donor in good health and CMV-seropositive. Material: PBMCs. The genes are TRBV19 and TRBJ2-5, with D perhaps matching TRBD2 (7 bases). Here the CDR3 DNA reads TGTGCCAGTAGTATAGACCCCCCAGGGAGGGGGGACCAAGAGACCCAGTACTTC. This sequence encodes CASSIDPPGRGDQETQYF.